The 24 T cell receptor beta chains given below trace back to one sample, sequenced in a study of cytomegalovirus exposure and HLA in healthy donors. Vbeta (60) and Jbeta (13) primers were used in the PCR. Measured with immunoSEQ multiplex PCR; TCRdb has only the in-frame clones, and not every one. The sample holds roughly 120,000 clones, around three quarters seen once. Material for sequencing was PBMCs. The receptor set was obtained from a man aged 18 to 30 in good health and CMV-seronegative.

V is TRBV4-2 and J is TRBJ1-6; a weak D match, TRBD1 (6 bases). The length of the CDR3 is 13 residues. Trimming took off 4 bases at V and 7 bases at J, with 8 bases between the two ends. Germline V gives CDR1 LGHNA, CDR2 YNFKEQ. CDR3 DNA sequence: TGTGCCAGCAGCCTCGGGACAAATTCACCCCTCCACTTT. Encoded protein: CASSLGTNSPLHF.

The chain links TRBV28 to TRBJ2-7, with D tentatively TRBD2 (6 bases). This CDR3 comprises 14 residues. V was shortened by 3 bases and J by 5 bases, with 14 bases between the two germline ends. Germline V gives CDR1 MDHEN, CDR2 SYDVKM. The CDR3 here is CASSLQGGNHEQYF. CDR3 nucleotides: TGTGCCAGCAGTTTGCAGGGCGGGAACCACGAGCAGTACTTC.

The genes are TRBV14 and TRBJ1-4; D uncertain. The CDR3 length is 12 residues. Between the trimmed V and J ends, which lost 2 bases and 8 bases, there was a span of 6 bases. In germline, CDR1 is SGHDN, CDR2 FVKESK. The CDR3 is CASSQNSEKLFF. Here the CDR3 DNA reads TGTGCCAGCAGCCAAAACAGCGAAAAACTGTTTTTT. Full variable domain (missing parts from reference TRBV14 and TRBJ1-4): EAGVTQFPSHSVIEKGQTVTLRCDPISGHDNLYWYRRVMGKEIKFLLHFVKESKQDESGMPNNRFLAERTGGTYSTLKVQPAELEDSGVYFCASSQNSEKLFFGSGTQLSVL.

The rearrangement joins TRBV5-4 to TRBJ2-4; possible D gene TRBD1, 5 bases. The CDR3 is 17 amino acids. Trimming shortened V by 3 bases and J by 0 bases, and 16 bases separated the two germline ends. Germline V CDR1 and CDR2: SGHNT, YYREEE (reference sequence). The CDR3 protein is CASSSHATDLAKNIQYF. In nucleotides, the CDR3 is TGTGCCAGCAGCTCACACGCGACAGACTTAGCCAAAAACATTCAGTACTTC.

The chain carries TRBV10-1 and TRBJ2-2; D gene unclear. The CDR3 is made up of 14 amino acids. Germline CDR1 reads WNHNN; CDR2 reads SYGVQD (reference sequence). V lost 5 bases and J lost 1, with 8 bases in between. CDR3 coding DNA: TGCGCCAGCAGTTCGGGTCAGAACACCGGGGAGCTGTTTTTT. Translation gives CASSSGQNTGELFF.

V and J are TRBV4-2 and TRBJ2-1; 7 positions agree with TRBD2. CDR1 and CDR2 from the germline V gene are LGHNA and YNFKEQ. The CDR3 is 16 residues long. Unmatched junction bases numbered 8, after V lost 2 bases and J lost 4 bases. This CDR3 is CASSQKRGREYNEQFF. CDR3 in DNA: TGTGCCAGCAGCCAAAAACGGGGGAGGGAGTACAATGAGCAGTTCTTC.

The genes are TRBV29-1 and TRBJ2-5, with D possibly TRBD2 on 6 matching bases. CDR3 length: 13 amino acids. From germline, CDR1 is SQVTM and CDR2 ANQGSEA. Trimming shortened V by 0 bases and J by 4 bases, and 9 bases separated the two germline ends. CDR3 protein: CSVEDWGVETQYF. In nucleotides, the CDR3 is TGCAGCGTTGAAGATTGGGGGGTAGAGACCCAGTACTTC. The whole variable domain, filled in from reference TRBV29-1 and TRBJ2-5, reads SAVISQKPSRDICQRGTSLTIQCQVDSQVTMMFWYRQQPGQSLTLIATANQGSEATYESGFVIDKFPISRPNLTFSTLTVSNMSPEDSSIYLCSVEDWGVETQYFGPGTRLLVL.

This clone was detected only a few times. The chain couples TRBV5-1 to TRBJ1-4; D is uncertain. CDR1 SGHRS and CDR2 YFSETQ come from the germline V gene. This CDR3 region has 15 residues. Trimming shortened V by 0 bases and J by 0 bases, and 6 bases separated the two germline ends. The CDR3 is CASSLGPATNEKLFF. Written as DNA, the CDR3 is TGCGCCAGCAGCTTGGGTCCGGCAACTAATGAAAAACTGTTTTTT.

The chain uses TRBV7-2 and TRBJ2-7; no definite D call. Between the trimmed V and J ends, which lost 1 base and 0 bases, there was a span of 7 bases. The CDR3 extends over 14 amino acids. Per the germline V gene, CDR1 is SGHTA and CDR2 is FQGNSA. As DNA, the CDR3 is TGTGCCAGCAGCTTAGTTCCCGGCTCCTACGAGCAGTACTTC. It codes for CASSLVPGSYEQYF.

The chain joins TRBV7-3 to TRBJ2-3; D perhaps matches TRBD2 (5 bases). Trimming cost V 1 base and J 2 bases, with 16 bases left between them. Germline CDR1 is SGHTA and CDR2 is FQGTGA. This CDR3 is built from 17 residues. The CDR3 bases are TGTGCCAGCAGCTTAATTCCCGGGGATTTTTACACAGATACGCAGTATTTT. Translation gives CASSLIPGDFYTDTQYF.

V usage is TRBV6-5 and J usage is TRBJ1-2, with a weak D call TRBD1 (6 bases). This CDR3 has 16 amino acids. The germline CDR1 and CDR2 sequences are MNHEY and SVGAGI. V lost 0 bases, J lost 2 bases, and 13 bases lay in between. As DNA, the CDR3 is TGTGCCAGCAGTTACTCGGGGGCGGGGGGCAACTATGGCTACACCTTC. Protein: CASSYSGAGGNYGYTF.

V is TRBV9 and J is TRBJ1-6, with D maybe TRBD1 (5 bases). The CDR3 is 15 amino acids. V dropped 4 bases and J dropped 7 bases, with 15 bases sitting between them. Germline loops: CDR1 SGDLS, CDR2 YYNGEE. CDR3 in amino acids: CASSPGPGGNSPLHF. The CDR3 coding sequence is TGTGCCAGCAGCCCGGGACCGGGGGGAAATTCACCCCTCCACTTT.

This clone was detected a few times. J is TRBJ1-1 and V is TRBV9; 11 bases line up with TRBD1. V shed 0 bases and J 6 bases; nucleotides not matched to a gene: 4. The CDR3 sequence is 15 residues long. Germline CDR1 and CDR2: SGDLS and YYNGEE. This CDR3 is CASSVVVGQGAEAFF. Written as DNA, the CDR3 is TGTGCCAGCAGCGTAGTCGTGGGACAGGGGGCTGAAGCTTTCTTT.

The chain links TRBV27 to TRBJ1-1; 8 bases align to TRBD1. The germline V gene has CDR1 MNHEY and CDR2 SMNVEV (reference sequence). The CDR3 is 14 amino acids. J gave up 1 base and V 6 bases, and 4 bases lay outside the gene matches. CDR3 amino acids: CASSWDRRNTEAFF. The CDR3 DNA is TGTGCCAGCAGCTGGGACAGGAGGAACACTGAAGCTTTCTTT.

The chain uses TRBV2 and TRBJ2-5; TRBD2 agrees at 10 bases. TRBJ2-7 explains the end of the DNA better; the J call may be wrong. The CDR3 runs to 15 residues. Germline V gives CDR1 SNHLY, CDR2 FYNNEI. The CDR3 bases are TGTGCCAGCAGGCTCGGACTAGCGGAGTCCTACGAGCAGTACTTC. This gives the protein CASRLGLAESYEQYF.

This clone was detected ten times or more. The V call is TRBV27, the J call TRBJ1-5; no definite D call. Per germline, CDR1 MNHEY and CDR2 SMNVEV (reference sequence). V was pared by 6 bases and J by 2 bases, with 17 bases between. The CDR3 is 16 amino acids. The CDR3 coding sequence is TGTGCCAGCAGCCAAAAGGCAGGATTGGGCAATCAGCCCCAGCATTTT. Amino acid sequence: CASSQKAGLGNQPQHF.

The J gene is TRBJ2-3, the V gene TRBV14; no clear D gene. The V end lost 1 base, the J end lost 5 bases, and 7 bases lay between the germline ends. Per the germline V gene, CDR1 is SGHDN and CDR2 is FVKESK. CDR3 length equals 13 residues. The CDR3 nucleotides read TGTGCCAGCAGCCAAGTTACAAGAGATACGCAGTATTTT. Translation: CASSQVTRDTQYF.

The chain links TRBV16 to TRBJ2-2, with D perhaps matching TRBD1 (5 bases). Trimming shortened V by 4 bases and J by 5 bases, and 14 bases separated the two germline ends. The CDR3 has 15 residues. CDR1 and CDR2 (germline): KGHSY, FQNENV. CDR3 sequence (DNA): TGTGCCAGCAGCCGAGCGAGACAGCCGACCGGGGAGCTGTTTTTT. Protein: CASSRARQPTGELFF.

J is TRBJ2-7 and V is TRBV28, with a weak D call TRBD2 (6 bases). This CDR3 has 16 residues. CDR1 and CDR2 (germline): MDHEN, SYDVKM. Trimming pared 4 bases from V and 2 bases from J, leaving 18 bases between. The CDR3 here is CASSSTGTGETYEQYF. CDR3 nucleotides: TGTGCCAGCAGTTCCACCGGGACGGGAGAAACCTACGAGCAGTACTTC.

The rearrangement joins TRBV10-3 to TRBJ1-5, with a possible D match to TRBD1 (6 bases). This CDR3 contains 15 residues. In germline, CDR1 is ENHRY, CDR2 SYGVKD. V was trimmed by 2 bases and J by 6 bases, leaving 14 bases between them. Here the CDR3 DNA reads TGTGCCATCAGTGAGGGGGGGGCTAAGGGTCAGCCCCAGCATTTT. Amino acid sequence: CAISEGGAKGQPQHF.

The chain employs TRBV5-1 and TRBJ2-7; the match to TRBD1 covers 8 bases. CDR3 length: 14 residues. Germline V gene lookup returns CDR1 SGHRS and CDR2 YFSETQ. V gave up 2 bases and J gave up 5 bases; unmatched junction bases: 6. This CDR3 reads CASSFDRGVDEQYF. As DNA, the CDR3 is TGCGCCAGCAGCTTCGACAGGGGAGTTGACGAGCAGTACTTC.

This clone has a single count. The rearrangement joins TRBV5-1 to TRBJ2-2; 13 nucleotides match TRBD2. CDR1 and CDR2 from the germline V gene are SGHRS and YFSETQ. Trimming removed 4 bases from V and 4 bases from J; junction bases left unmatched: 7. The CDR3 is 17 amino acids. CDR3 amino acids: CASSRGLAGVSTGELFF. As DNA, the CDR3 is TGCGCCAGCAGCCGCGGACTAGCGGGAGTATCCACCGGGGAGCTGTTTTTT. Together with reference TRBV5-1 and TRBJ2-2, the CDR3 gives the full variable domain: KAGVTQTPRYLIKTRGQQVTLSCSPISGHRSVSWYQQTPGQGLQFLFEYFSETQRNKGNFPGRFSGRQFSNSRSEMNVSTLELGDSALYLCASSRGLAGVSTGELFFGEGSRLTVL.

The chain recombines TRBV18 with TRBJ2-6, with unresolved D. V gave up 6 bases and J gave up 2 bases, with 2 bases separating them. CDR1 and CDR2 from the germline V gene are KGHSH and LQKENI. The CDR3 is 12 residues long. The CDR3 DNA reads TGTGCCAGCTCTACTGGGGCCAACGTCCTGACTTTC. Translation gives CASSTGANVLTF.

V gene TRBV25-1 combines with J gene TRBJ1-6, with TRBD1 matching 8 bases. This CDR3 has 16 amino acids. Losses at the gene ends were 4 bases for V and 0 bases for J; bases not matched to a gene: 2. CDR1 and CDR2 (germline): MGHDK, SYGVNS. The CDR3 region is CASSGQGSSYNSPLHF. CDR3 DNA sequence: TGTGCCAGCAGTGGACAGGGGAGCTCCTATAATTCACCCCTCCACTTT.